The clone carrying this T cell receptor (beta chain) was observed once. This specimen belongs to a study of shared T cell receptors in the human thymus. Profiling relied on immunoSEQ multiplex PCR, and the TCRdb table lists in-frame clones only, not all of them. This sample has over 450,000 clones, with approximately 80% found just once. Per germline, CDR1 MGHRA and CDR2 YSYEKL. The CDR3 consists of 17 residues. V lost 1 base to trimming and J lost 0 bases; unmatched junction nucleotides: 6. This same sample was also taken into another study, of human thymus T cells.

This TCR was sampled from a boy younger than two with a congenital heart defect. This sequence joins TRBV4-1 and TRBJ2-1; 7 bases are shared with TRBD2. Sequencing was performed on thymocytes. This CDR3 is CASSQGAGTNSYNEQFF. Here the CDR3 DNA reads TGCGCCAGCAGCCAAGGCGCCGGGACTAACTCCTACAATGAGCAGTTCTTC.